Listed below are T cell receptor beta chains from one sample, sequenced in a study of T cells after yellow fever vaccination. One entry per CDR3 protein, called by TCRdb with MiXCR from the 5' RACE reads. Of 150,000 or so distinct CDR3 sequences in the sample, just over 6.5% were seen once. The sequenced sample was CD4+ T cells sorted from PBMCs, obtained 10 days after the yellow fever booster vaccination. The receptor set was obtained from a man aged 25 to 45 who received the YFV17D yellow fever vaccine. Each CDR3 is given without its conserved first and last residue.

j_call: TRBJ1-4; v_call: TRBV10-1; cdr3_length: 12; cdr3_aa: ASSETRTNEKLF
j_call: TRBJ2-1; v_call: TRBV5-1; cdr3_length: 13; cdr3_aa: ASSLLAGAWNEQF
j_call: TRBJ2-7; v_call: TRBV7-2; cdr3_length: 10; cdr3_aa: ASSLFQNEQY
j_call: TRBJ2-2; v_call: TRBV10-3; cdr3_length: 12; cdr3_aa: AISPWEGTGELF
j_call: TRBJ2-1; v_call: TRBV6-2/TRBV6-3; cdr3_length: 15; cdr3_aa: ASTHWPSSQVANEQF
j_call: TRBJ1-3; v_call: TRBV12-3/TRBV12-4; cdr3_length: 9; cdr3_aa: ASSSGNTIY
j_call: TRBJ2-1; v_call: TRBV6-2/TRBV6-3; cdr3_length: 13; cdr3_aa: ASSYWSSSNNEQF
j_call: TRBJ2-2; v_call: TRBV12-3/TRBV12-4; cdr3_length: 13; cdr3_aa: ANRKMTGATGELF
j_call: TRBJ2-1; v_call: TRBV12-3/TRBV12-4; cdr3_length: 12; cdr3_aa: ASRGLAGGPGGS
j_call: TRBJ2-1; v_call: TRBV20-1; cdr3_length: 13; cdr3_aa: SGSSSGRVANEQF
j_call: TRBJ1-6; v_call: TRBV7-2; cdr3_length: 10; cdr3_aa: AVAYMNSPLH
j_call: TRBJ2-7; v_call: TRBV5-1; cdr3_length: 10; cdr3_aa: ASSLRGSEQY
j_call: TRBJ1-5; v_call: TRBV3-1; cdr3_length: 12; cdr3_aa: ASSQGDPPRAQH
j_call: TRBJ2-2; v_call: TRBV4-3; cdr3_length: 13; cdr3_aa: ASSQRTRNTGELF
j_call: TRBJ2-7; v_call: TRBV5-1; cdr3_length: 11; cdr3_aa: ASSFTTGDEQY
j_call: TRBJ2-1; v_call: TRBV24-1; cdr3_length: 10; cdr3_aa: ATAGTRAEQF
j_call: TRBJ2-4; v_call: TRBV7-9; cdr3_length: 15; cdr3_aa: ASSLEGAMAAKNIQY
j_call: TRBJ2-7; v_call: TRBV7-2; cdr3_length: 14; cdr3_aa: ASSVAYSGSSYEQY
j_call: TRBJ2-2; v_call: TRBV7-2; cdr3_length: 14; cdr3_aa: ASSPPGGLNTGELF
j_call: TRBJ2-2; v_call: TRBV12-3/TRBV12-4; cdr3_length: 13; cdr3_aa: ASTAGTGWGGELF
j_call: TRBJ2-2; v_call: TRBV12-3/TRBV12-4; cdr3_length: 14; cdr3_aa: ASSLLGGSIAGELF
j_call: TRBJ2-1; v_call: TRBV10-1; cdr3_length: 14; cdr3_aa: ASSQRLAGGYNEQF
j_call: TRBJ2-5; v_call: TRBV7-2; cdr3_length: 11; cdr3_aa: ASRRDPEETQY
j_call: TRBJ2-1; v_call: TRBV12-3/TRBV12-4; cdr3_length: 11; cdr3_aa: ASRLAGDSEQF
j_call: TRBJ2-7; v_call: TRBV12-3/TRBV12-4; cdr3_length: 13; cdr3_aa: ASSLRQGLLAEQY
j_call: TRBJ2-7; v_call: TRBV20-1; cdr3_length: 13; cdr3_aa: SPKPQREIFYEQY
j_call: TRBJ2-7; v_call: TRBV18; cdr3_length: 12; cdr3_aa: ASSPRAGANEQY
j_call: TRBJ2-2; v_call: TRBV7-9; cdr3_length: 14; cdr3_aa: ASSSPGQFNTGELF
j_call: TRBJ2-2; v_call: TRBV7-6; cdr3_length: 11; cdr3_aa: ASGRTSTGELF
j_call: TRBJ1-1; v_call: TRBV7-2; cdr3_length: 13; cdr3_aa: ASRPRQVRDTEAF
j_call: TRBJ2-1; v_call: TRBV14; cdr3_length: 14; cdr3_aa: ASSQRSGFSYNEQF
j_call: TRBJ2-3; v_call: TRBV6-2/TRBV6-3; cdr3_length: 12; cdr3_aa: ASGSGSGTDTQY
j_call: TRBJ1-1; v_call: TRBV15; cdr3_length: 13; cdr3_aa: ATSKNRGANTEAF
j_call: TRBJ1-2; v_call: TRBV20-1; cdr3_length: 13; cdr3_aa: SARDEVKGPDGYT
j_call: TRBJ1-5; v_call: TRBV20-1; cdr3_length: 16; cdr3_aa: SARERIRSDVSNQPQH
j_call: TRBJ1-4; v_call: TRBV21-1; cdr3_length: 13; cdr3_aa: ASSKVRGGNEKLF
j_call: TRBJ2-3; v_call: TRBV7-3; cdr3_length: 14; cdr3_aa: ASSLQLAGAGDTQY
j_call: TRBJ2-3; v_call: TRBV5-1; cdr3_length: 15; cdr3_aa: ASSHHTKAGSTDTQY